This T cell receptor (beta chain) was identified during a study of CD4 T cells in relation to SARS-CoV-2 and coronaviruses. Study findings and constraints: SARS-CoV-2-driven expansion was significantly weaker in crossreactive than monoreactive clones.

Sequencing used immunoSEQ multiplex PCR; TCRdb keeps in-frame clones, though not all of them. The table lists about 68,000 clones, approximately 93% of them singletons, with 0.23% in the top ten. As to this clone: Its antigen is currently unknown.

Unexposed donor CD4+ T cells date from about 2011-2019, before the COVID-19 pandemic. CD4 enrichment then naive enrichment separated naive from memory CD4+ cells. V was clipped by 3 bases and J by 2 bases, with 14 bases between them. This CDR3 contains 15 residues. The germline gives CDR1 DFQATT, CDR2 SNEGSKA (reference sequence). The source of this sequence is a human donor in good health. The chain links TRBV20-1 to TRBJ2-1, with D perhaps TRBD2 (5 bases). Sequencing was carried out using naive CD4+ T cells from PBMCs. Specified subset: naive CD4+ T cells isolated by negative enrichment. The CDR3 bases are TGCAGTGCTAGTTCATCGGGGTCGGCCTACAATGAGCAGTTCTTC. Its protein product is CSASSSGSAYNEQFF.